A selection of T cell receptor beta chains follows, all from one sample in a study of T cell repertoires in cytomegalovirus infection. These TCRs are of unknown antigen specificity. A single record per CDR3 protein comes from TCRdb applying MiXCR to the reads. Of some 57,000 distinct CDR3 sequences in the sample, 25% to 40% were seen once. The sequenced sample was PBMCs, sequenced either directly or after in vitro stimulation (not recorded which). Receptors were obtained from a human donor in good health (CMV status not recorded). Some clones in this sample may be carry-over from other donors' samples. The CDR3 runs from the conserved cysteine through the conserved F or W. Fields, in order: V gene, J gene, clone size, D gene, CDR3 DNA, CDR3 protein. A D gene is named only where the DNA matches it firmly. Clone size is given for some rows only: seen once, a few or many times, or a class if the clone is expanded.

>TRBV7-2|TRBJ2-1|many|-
TGTGCCAGCAGCCCCCCGGGTAGCAATGAGCAGTTCTTC
CASSPPGSNEQFF
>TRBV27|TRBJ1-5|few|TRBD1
TGTGCCAGCAGCCCCATCCCAAGATACCCGGGAGGGGGCATTAGCAATCAGCCCCAGCATTTT
CASSPIPRYPGGGISNQPQHF
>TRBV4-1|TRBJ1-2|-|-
TGCGCCAGCAGCCAATACGAAAGGGTAGTTCTTGGGTATGGCTACACCTTC
CASSQYERVVLGYGYTF
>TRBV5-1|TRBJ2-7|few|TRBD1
TGCGCCAGCAGCCTGGAGGGGGGGACAGGGCCCTACGAGCAGTACTTC
CASSLEGGTGPYEQYF
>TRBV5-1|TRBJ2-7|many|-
TGCGCCAGCAGCTTGTTCCCCTACGAGCAGTACTTC
CASSLFPYEQYF
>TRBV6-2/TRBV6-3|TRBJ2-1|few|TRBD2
TGTGCCAGCAGTTTCGGGGGGTACAATGAGCAGTTCTTC
CASSFGGYNEQFF
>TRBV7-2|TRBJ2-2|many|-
TGTGCCAGCAGGACGGATGCCGGGGAGCTGTTTTTT
CASRTDAGELFF
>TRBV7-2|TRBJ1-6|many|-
TGTGCCAGCACCGCGGACTTAGGGGATTCACCCCTCCACTTT
CASTADLGDSPLHF
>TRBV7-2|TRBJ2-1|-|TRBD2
TGTGCCAGCAGCTCCTGGACTAGCGGCCCCAATGAGCAGTTCTTC
CASSSWTSGPNEQFF
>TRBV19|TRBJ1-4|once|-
TGTGCCACCCTCTCCCAGGGGAATGAAAAACTGTTTTTT
CATLSQGNEKLFF
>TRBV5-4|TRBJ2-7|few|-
TGTGCCAGCAGCGATTCAGGGAGTACCTACGAGCAGTACTTC
CASSDSGSTYEQYF
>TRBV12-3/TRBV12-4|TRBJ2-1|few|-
TGTGCCAGCAGACTGCCCGGGTCGAGCTCCTACAATGAGCAGTTCTTC
CASRLPGSSSYNEQFF
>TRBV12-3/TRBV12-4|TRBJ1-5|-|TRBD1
TGTGCCAGCAGTCCCTTAGGACAGGTCGATCAGCCCCAGCATTTT
CASSPLGQVDQPQHF
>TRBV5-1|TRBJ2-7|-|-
TGCGCCAGCAGCTTGTACAGGCCCTACGAGCAGTACTTC
CASSLYRPYEQYF
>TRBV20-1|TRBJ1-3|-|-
TGCAGTGCTAAAGGGGTTGGAAACACCATATATTTT
CSAKGVGNTIYF
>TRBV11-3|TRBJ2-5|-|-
TGTGCCAGCAGCACCCGAGGGACCCAGTACTTC
CASSTRGTQYF
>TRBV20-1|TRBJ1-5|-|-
TGCAGTGCTACCGCACCCTATAGCAATCAGCCCCAGCATTTT
CSATAPYSNQPQHF
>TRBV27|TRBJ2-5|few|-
TGTGCCAGCAGTCAAAATCTAGCGTACCAAGAGACCCAGTACTTC
CASSQNLAYQETQYF
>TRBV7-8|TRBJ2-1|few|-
TGTGCCAGCAGCTTACGTATAGGGGGGGGTGCCAATGAGCAGTTCTTC
CASSLRIGGGANEQFF
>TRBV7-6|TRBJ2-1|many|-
TGTGCCAGCAGCTTAGCCGACAATGAGCAGTTCTTC
CASSLADNEQFF
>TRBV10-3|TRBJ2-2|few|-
TGTGCCATCAGTGAGCTACAGGGCCTTAACACCGGGGAGCTGTTTTTT
CAISELQGLNTGELFF
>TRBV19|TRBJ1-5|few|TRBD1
TGTGCCAGTACCAGCCGGGACAGTGCTCAGCCCCAGCATTTT
CASTSRDSAQPQHF
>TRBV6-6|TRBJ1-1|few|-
TGTGCCAGCAGTTACGCCATGAACACTGAAGCTTTCTTT
CASSYAMNTEAFF
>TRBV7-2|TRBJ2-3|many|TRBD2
TGTGCCAGCAGCTTAGACGGCGGGGGGGCCCCCGATACGCAGTATTTT
CASSLDGGGAPDTQYF
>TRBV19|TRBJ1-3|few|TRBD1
TGTGCCACCACGGACAGGAGCTCTGGAAACACCATATATTTT
CATTDRSSGNTIYF
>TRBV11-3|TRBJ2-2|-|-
TGTGCCAGCAGCTTAACCAGGAGTACCGGGGAGCTGTTTTTT
CASSLTRSTGELFF
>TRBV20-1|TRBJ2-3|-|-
TGCAGTGCCGCAGCTAGCGAGCACACAGATACGCAGTATTTT
CSAAASEHTDTQYF
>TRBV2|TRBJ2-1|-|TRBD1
TGTGCCAGTGAGGACAGGACGGCCTACAATGAGCAGTTCTTC
CASEDRTAYNEQFF
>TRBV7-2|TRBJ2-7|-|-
TGTGCCAGCAGCTATACGACTGGGTCCTACGAGCAGTACTTC
CASSYTTGSYEQYF
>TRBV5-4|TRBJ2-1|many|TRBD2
TGTGCCAGCAGCCTGACTAGCGGGACGTACAATGAGCAGTTCTTC
CASSLTSGTYNEQFF
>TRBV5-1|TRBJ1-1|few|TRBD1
TGCGCCAGCAGCTTGAACCCCGGGACAGGGAACACTGAAGCTTTCTTT
CASSLNPGTGNTEAFF
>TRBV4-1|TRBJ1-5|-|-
TGCGCCAGCAGCCAAGATCGGGAGGGGGACCGGCCCCAGCATTTT
CASSQDREGDRPQHF
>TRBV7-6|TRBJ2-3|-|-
TGTGCCAGCAGCTTAAGAGAAGAAGATACGCAGTATTTT
CASSLREEDTQYF
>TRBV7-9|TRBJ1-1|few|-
TGTGCCAGCAGCTTAGAAGAGAACACTGAAGCTTTCTTT
CASSLEENTEAFF
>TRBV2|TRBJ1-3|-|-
TGTGCCAGTAGCCCCGATACTGGAAACACCATATATTTT
CASSPDTGNTIYF
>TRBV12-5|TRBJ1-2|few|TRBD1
TGTGCTAGTGGTTTGACAGGGGCGTTTGGATATGGCTACACCTTC
CASGLTGAFGYGYTF
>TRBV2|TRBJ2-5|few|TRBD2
TGTGCCAGCCGAGCGGGGGAGTACCAAGAGACCCAGTACTTC
CASRAGEYQETQYF
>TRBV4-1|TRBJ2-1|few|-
TGCGCCAGCAGCCAAGGGCCGGGGGACCCCTACAATGAGCAGTTCTTC
CASSQGPGDPYNEQFF
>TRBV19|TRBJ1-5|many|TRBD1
TGTGCCAGTACCTCGACAGGGGAATGGAATCAGCCCCAGCATTTT
CASTSTGEWNQPQHF
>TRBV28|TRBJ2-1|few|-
TGTGCCAGCTACACTAGCAGATATGAGCAGTTCTTC
CASYTSRYEQFF
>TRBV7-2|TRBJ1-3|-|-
TGTGCCAGCAGCTTAGGAGGCCCCTCTGGAAACACCATATATTTT
CASSLGGPSGNTIYF
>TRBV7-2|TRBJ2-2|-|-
TGTGCCAGCAGCCTACCTCCGAACACCGGGGAGCTGTTTTTT
CASSLPPNTGELFF
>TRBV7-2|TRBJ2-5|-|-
TGTGCCAGCAGCTGGGGGGTGGGGGCCCAGTACTTC
CASSWGVGAQYF
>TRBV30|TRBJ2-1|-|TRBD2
TGTGCCTGGAGTGTATCACCCGAGACTAGCGGTGATGAGCAGTTCTTC
CAWSVSPETSGDEQFF
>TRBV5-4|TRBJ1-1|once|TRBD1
TGTGCCAGCGCTTTTACAGGGGACACTGAAGCTTTCTTT
CASAFTGDTEAFF
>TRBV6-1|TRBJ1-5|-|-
TGTGCCAGCAGTGTACTGGGACGGATCAATCAGCCCCAGCATTTT
CASSVLGRINQPQHF
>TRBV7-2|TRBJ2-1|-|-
TGTGCCAGCAGCCCGGGGTTAAGCCGGGATGAGCAGTTCTTC
CASSPGLSRDEQFF
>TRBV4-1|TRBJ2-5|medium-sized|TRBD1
TGCGCCAGCAGCCAAGACGGGACAGGGTTGGCGGAGACCCAGTACTTC
CASSQDGTGLAETQYF
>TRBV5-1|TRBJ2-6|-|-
TGCGCCAGCAGCCCCCTGTACGGGGGCGCGGCCAACGTCCTGACTTTC
CASSPLYGGAANVLTF
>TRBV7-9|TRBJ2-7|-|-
TGTGCCAGCAGCCTGGCGGGCCGCACCTACGAGCAGTACTTC
CASSLAGRTYEQYF
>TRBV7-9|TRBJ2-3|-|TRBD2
TGTGCCAGCAGCTTAATCTTAGCGGGAGGCACAGATACGCAGTATTTT
CASSLILAGGTDTQYF